This section outlines one T cell receptor beta chain sequence together with its context. Antigen: not known. This sample stems from a study of cytomegalovirus exposure and HLA in healthy donors. 13 Jbeta primers and 60 Vbeta primers were used for the PCR. Sequencing was performed with immunoSEQ multiplex PCR; in TCRdb, only in-frame clones are kept and a portion is missing. The data contain approximately 190,000 clones, about 80% of them seen just once; the ten biggest clones take up around 2%. Germline CDR1 SNHLY, CDR2 FYNNEI. The V gene end was trimmed by 1 base and the J gene end by 8 bases; junction bases not matched to a gene: 6. CDR3 length: 15 amino acids. Study observations and caveats: In a later analysis, the majority of CMV-associated beta chains seemingly showed HLA restriction.

This chain connects TRBV2 to TRBJ2-3; 10 bases map to TRBD2. Sequenced material: PBMCs. The sequence was collected from a woman younger than 35 in good health and CMV-seropositive. The CDR3 loop is CASSEERGGRSTQYF. CDR3 nucleotide sequence: TGTGCCAGCAGTGAAGAGCGGGGGGGCCGGTCTACGCAGTATTTT.